Here is one T cell receptor beta chain with its context. As yet, its antigen is unknown. Some clones are missing from TCRdb's copy, which holds only in-frame ones; the method was immunoSEQ multiplex PCR. The sample lists approximately 200,000 clones, 75% to 90% occurring once. CDR3 size: 14 residues. Germline lookup yields CDR1 MDHEN and CDR2 SYDVKM. After removal of 8 bases from V and 4 bases from J, the junction contained 10 bases not matched to a gene. This sample is part of a study of T cell responses to AZD1222 COVID-19 vaccine. Study-wide results and limits: Repertoire collection took place solely once the T cell response had peaked. Vaccine-associated CD4 TCRs spanned spike, dominant at 160-218 and 743-854.

This material consisted of peripheral blood, taken on day 0 of MenACWY control vaccination. The chain links TRBV28 to TRBJ1-2; 7 bases match TRBD1. The receptor's source is an adult in good health. The CDR3 protein is CASGVTGVGYGYTF. The CDR3 DNA follows: TGTGCCAGCGGGGTAACAGGGGTCGGCTATGGCTACACCTTC.